The clone carrying this TCR beta chain was detected only once. This specimen comes from a study of OX40 agonist ivuxolimab in advanced cancers. About the study: In three patients, partial responses were observed, one with hepatocellular carcinoma and two with cutaneous melanoma.

Clones were read by immunoSEQ multiplex PCR, and TCRdb kept only the in-frame ones, dropping some. The sample has under 65,000 clones; approximately 90% are singletons. Germline CDR1 and CDR2: GTSNPN and SVGIG (reference sequence). This CDR3 region has 17 residues. Trimming shortened V by 0 bases and J by 1 base, and 16 bases separated the two germline ends. The chain couples TRBV30 to TRBJ1-5; a possible D gene is TRBD1 (6 bases). Sample: CD4+ or CD8+ T cells sorted from blood, taken in a trial of the OX40 agonist ivuxolimab. This sequence originates from an adult with an advanced solid tumor such as melanoma, head and neck, liver or kidney cancer. CDR3 sequence reads: CAWSVSGRGLSNQPQHF. For the CDR3, the DNA is TGTGCCTGGAGTGTTTCGGGGCGGGGGCTGAGCAATCAGCCCCAGCATTTT.